Presented here are 21 T cell receptor beta chains from one specimen sequenced in a study of blood T cell repertoires in COVID-19 (dated by TCRdb to the early 2020s). The library was built by means of the immunoSEQ multiplex PCR assay. In its TCRdb copy, this immuneACCESS table keeps in-frame sequences only and misses some clones. Where compared with another copy, unresolved V genes explain less than half of these, and the others have no known cause. This sample gives under 150,000 clones in total; approximately 80% of them show up just once. 8.8% of the sample rests with the top ten. Sequencing was done on a sample of peripheral blood. These receptors originate from a woman older than 75 in a cohort sampled during active or convalescent COVID-19.

This clone occurred a few times. The rearrangement links TRBV18 to TRBJ2-2; 10 bases are shared with TRBD1. V dropped 2 bases and J dropped 7; count of bases not matched to a gene: 7. Germline assignment: CDR1 KGHSH and CDR2 LQKENI. The CDR3 is 16 amino acids. The CDR3 coding sequence is TGTGCCAGCTCACCAACCGGGACAGGGGCTGGCGGGGAGCTGTTTTTT. Translating it yields CASSPTGTGAGGELFF.

This chain connects TRBV7-9 to TRBJ1-5; 9 positions agree with TRBD1. The J segment lost 2 bases and the V segment lost 5 bases, leaving 10 bases of the junction unmatched. This CDR3 has 17 amino acids. Germline V gives CDR1 SEHNR, CDR2 FQNEAQ (reference sequence). CDR3 region: CASSTDRGNFGNQPQHF. In DNA form, the CDR3 reads TGTGCCAGCAGCACTGACAGGGGGAATTTCGGCAATCAGCCCCAGCATTTT.

This clone showed up just once. Mismatch with germline at one junction end may stem from a read error. The rearrangement uses TRBV2 and TRBJ1-1; possible D gene TRBD1, 6 bases. Germline CDR1 is SNHLY and CDR2 is FYNNEI. The length of the CDR3 is 13 residues. The CDR3 reads CASRRDRNPEAFF. The CDR3, as DNA: TGTGCCAGCAGACGCGACAGGAACCCTGAAGCTTTCTTT.

V usage is TRBV5-1 and J usage is TRBJ1-6, with a weak D call TRBD1 (5 bases). V was shortened by 0 bases and J by 8 bases, with 9 bases between the two germline ends. Germline V CDR1 and CDR2: SGHRS, YFSETQ. The CDR3 length is 14 residues. The CDR3 coding sequence is TGCGCCAGCAGCTTGGCCCTAGGGGATTCACCCCTCCACTTT. This codes for CASSLALGDSPLHF.

This sequence joins TRBV7-3 and TRBJ1-1; D remains unclear. This CDR3 is 13 amino acids long. Trimming cost V 5 bases and J 10 bases, with 17 bases left between them. Germline V lookup: CDR1 SGHTA, CDR2 FQGTGA. For the CDR3, the DNA is TGTGCCAGCAGCCCCAACCCCGGACGGGGAGCTTTCTTT. Amino acid sequence: CASSPNPGRGAFF.

The chain carries TRBV19 and TRBJ2-6; no clear D. V lost 7 bases and J lost 2, with 12 bases in between. The CDR3 has 15 residues. Germline V gene lookup returns CDR1 LNHDA and CDR2 SQIVND (reference sequence). The CDR3 spells CASNRPSAGANVLTF. The CDR3 DNA follows: TGTGCCAGTAACCGACCTAGTGCTGGGGCCAACGTCCTGACTTTC.

This chain connects TRBV10-3 to TRBJ2-1; the match to TRBD2 covers 7 bases. The CDR3 covers 12 residues. V shed 2 bases and J 8 bases; nucleotides not matched to a gene: 0. The germline V gene encodes CDR1 ENHRY and CDR2 SYGVKD. The CDR3 DNA reads as TGTGCCATCAGTGAGGGGAGGGATGAGCAGTTCTTC. Translating it yields CAISEGRDEQFF.

The chain links TRBV2 to TRBJ1-6, with D tentatively TRBD1 (5 bases). Trimming left V 3 bases short and J 7 bases short, with 10 bases between. The length of the CDR3 is 14 residues. Germline CDR1 reads SNHLY; CDR2 reads FYNNEI. The CDR3 region has the DNA TGTGCCAGCAGTGACTCAGGGAGGAATTCACCCCTCCACTTT. The encoded protein is CASSDSGRNSPLHF. The full variable domain, its missing parts supplied by reference TRBV2 and TRBJ1-6, is EPEVTQTPSHQVTQMGQEVILRCVPISNHLYFYWYRQILGQKVEFLVSFYNNEISEKSEIFDDQFSVERPDGSNFTLKIRSTKLEDSAMYFCASSDSGRNSPLHFGNGTRLTVT.

V and J are TRBV6-5 and TRBJ1-6; 8 nucleotides match TRBD1. The CDR3 contains 14 residues. V shed 6 bases and J 13 bases; nucleotides not matched to a gene: 11. The germline V gene encodes CDR1 MNHEY and CDR2 SVGAGI. The CDR3 bases are TGTGCCAGCAGCTCCGGGACAGGTACAATGCCCCTCCACTTT. This sequence encodes CASSSGTGTMPLHF.

This chain links TRBV5-1 with TRBJ2-6; the D gene is possibly TRBD2 (6 bases). Germline CDR1 reads SGHRS; CDR2 reads YFSETQ. With 2 bases removed from V and 4 bases from J, the gap between germline ends came to 10 bases. CDR3 length: 15 residues. CDR3 residues: CASSFGGSGANVLTF. CDR3 DNA sequence: TGCGCCAGCAGCTTTGGGGGGTCCGGGGCCAACGTCCTGACTTTC.

This clone was observed a handful of times. The V gene is TRBV19, the J gene TRBJ2-4; TRBD1 agrees at 7 bases. The CDR3 length is 17 residues. Germline V gene data show CDR1 as LNHDA and CDR2 as SQIVND (reference sequence). V was clipped by 1 base and J by 3 bases; unmatched bases: 9. DNA for the CDR3: TGTGCCAGTAGTATAGTTGGGGCAGGGGGAAACAAAAACATTCAGTACTTC. It encodes CASSIVGAGGNKNIQYF.

The chain uses TRBV11-2 and TRBJ2-7, with TRBD2 matching over 8 bases. CDR1 and CDR2 from the germline V gene are SGHAT and FQNNGV. V dropped 5 bases and J dropped 4; count of bases not matched to a gene: 4. The CDR3 is 13 residues long. CDR3 amino acids: CASSLGLEYEQYV. DNA for the CDR3: TGTGCCAGCAGCCTGGGACTAGAGTACGAGCAGTACGTC.

V gene TRBV2 combines with J gene TRBJ2-5; D unresolved. Between the trimmed V and J ends, which lost 1 base and 7 bases, there was a span of 10 bases. This CDR3 spans 13 amino acids. The germline V gene encodes CDR1 SNHLY and CDR2 FYNNEI. Written as DNA, the CDR3 is TGTGCCAGCAGTGAAGGCGGCCACGCGACCCAGTACTTC. As protein: CASSEGGHATQYF.

This chain links TRBV7-9 with TRBJ1-2; weak D call: TRBD1 (5 bases). V was trimmed by 1 base and J by 1 base, leaving 7 bases between them. CDR3 size: 14 residues. Germline assignment: CDR1 SEHNR and CDR2 FQNEAQ (reference sequence). CDR3 sequence (DNA): TGTGCCAGCAGCTTAGAAAGGGGTAACTATGGCTACACCTTC. Residues: CASSLERGNYGYTF.

The J gene is TRBJ2-3, the V gene TRBV10-3, with 8 nucleotides matching TRBD2. Germline V gene data show CDR1 as ENHRY and CDR2 as SYGVKD. Germline trimming cut 6 bases from V and 4 bases from J; bases unmatched to any gene: 6. The CDR3 contains 14 residues. CDR3 protein: CAIRSSGVADTQYF. The CDR3, as DNA: TGTGCCATCAGAAGTAGCGGGGTGGCAGATACGCAGTATTTT.

This clone was recorded once. The chain recombines TRBV24-1 with TRBJ2-2, with 8 bases fitting TRBD1. V dropped 3 bases and J dropped 1; count of bases not matched to a gene: 9. Germline CDR1 and CDR2: KGHDR and SFDVKD. CDR3 length: 18 residues. CDR3 amino acids: CATSDPTGTGKNTGELFF. The CDR3 DNA follows: TGTGCCACCAGTGATCCTACCGGGACAGGAAAGAACACCGGGGAGCTGTTTTTT.

The rearrangement uses TRBV5-4 and TRBJ1-1; D perhaps matches TRBD1 (6 bases). The germline V gene has CDR1 SGHNT and CDR2 YYREEE (reference sequence). CDR3 length equals 14 residues. V dropped 2 bases and J dropped 1 base, with 9 bases sitting between them. DNA of the CDR3: TGTGCCAGCAGCTTTATGACAGGGAACACTGAAGCTTTCTTT. This translates into CASSFMTGNTEAFF.

The J gene is TRBJ2-7, the V gene TRBV6-1; the D gene is possibly TRBD1 (5 bases). The ends were cut back, 2 bases at V and 6 bases at J, with 14 bases in the middle. CDR3 length equals 14 residues. Per germline, CDR1 MNHNS and CDR2 SASEGT. The CDR3: CASSELGRVAEQYV. The CDR3 DNA reads as TGTGCCAGCAGTGAATTGGGCAGGGTGGCCGAGCAGTACGTC.

The chain is built from TRBV4-2 and TRBJ2-2; no definite D call. CDR1 and CDR2 from the germline V gene are LGHNA and YNFKEQ. The germline V and J ends were trimmed by 1 base and 6 bases, with 6 bases remaining between them. The CDR3 is 13 amino acids. The CDR3 region is CASSQVSAGELFF. The CDR3 nucleotides are TGTGCCAGCAGCCAAGTGTCTGCCGGGGAGCTGTTTTTT.

CDR3 sequence (DNA): TGTGCCAGCTCACCACGGATAGATAGGAGCCGGGAGACCCAGTACTTC. This translates into CASSPRIDRSRETQYF. This chain connects TRBV18 to TRBJ2-5; D is undetermined. Trimming took off 1 base at V and 5 bases at J, with 17 bases between the two ends. The CDR3 spans 16 residues. The germline gives CDR1 KGHSH, CDR2 LQKENI. Complete variable domain (other parts from reference TRBV18 and TRBJ2-5): NAGVMQNPRHLVRRRGQEARLRCSPMKGHSHVYWYRQLPEEGLKFMVYLQKENIIDESGMPKERFSAEFPKEGPSILRIQQVVRGDSAAYFCASSPRIDRSRETQYFGPGTRLLVL.

The chain carries TRBV7-9 and TRBJ2-2; 8 bases line up with TRBD1. This CDR3 has 15 residues. The germline CDR1 and CDR2 sequences are SEHNR and FQNEAQ (reference sequence). The J segment lost 7 bases and the V segment lost 0 bases, leaving 4 bases of the junction unmatched. CDR3 amino acids: CASSLAQGAFGELFF. The CDR3 nucleotides read TGTGCCAGCAGCTTAGCGCAGGGGGCTTTCGGGGAGCTGTTTTTT.